This T cell receptor (beta chain) was profiled in a study of radiation and T cells in renal cell carcinoma. Time point described: blood 4 weeks post-SBRT, at nephrectomy. Described treatment: 15 Gy SBRT to primary tumor, nephrectomy 4 weeks later. V lost 5 bases to trimming and J lost 2 bases, with 11 bases between them. Germline V CDR1 and CDR2: MDHEN, SYDVKM. The CDR3 totals 14 residues. TCRdb keeps only in-frame clones here, not all; method: immunoSEQ multiplex PCR. The profile shows 130,000 to 150,000 clones, around nine tenths of them singletons. The receptor was derived from a woman aged 45-65 years with renal cell carcinoma. The chain uses TRBV28 and TRBJ2-3; D gene uncertain. The sequencing used blood, collected from a patient whose treatment included radiotherapy and nephrectomy. CDR3 bases: TGTGCCAGCAGTCTCACCGTTTACACAGATACGCAGTATTTT. Amino acid sequence: CASSLTVYTDTQYF. Full variable domain (remainder filled in from reference TRBV28 and TRBJ2-3): DVKVTQSSRYLVKRTGEKVFLECVQDMDHENMFWYRQDPGLGLRLIYFSYDVKMKEKGDIPEGYSVSREKKERFSLILESASTNQTSMYLCASSLTVYTDTQYFGPGTRLTVL.